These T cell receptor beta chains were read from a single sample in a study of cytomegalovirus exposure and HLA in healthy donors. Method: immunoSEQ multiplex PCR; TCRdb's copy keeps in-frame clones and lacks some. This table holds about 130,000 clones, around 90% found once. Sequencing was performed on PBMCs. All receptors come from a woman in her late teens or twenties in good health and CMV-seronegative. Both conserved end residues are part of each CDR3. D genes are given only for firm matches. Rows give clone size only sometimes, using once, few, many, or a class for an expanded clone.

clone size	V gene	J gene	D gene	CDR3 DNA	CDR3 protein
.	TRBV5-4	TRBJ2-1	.	TGTGCCAGCAGCTTGCAAGCAGGGAGGAAGGATGAGCAGTTCTTC	CASSLQAGRKDEQFF
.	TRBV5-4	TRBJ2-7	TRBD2	TGTGCCAGCAGCTCCATTTGGACTAGGAGCGAGCAGTACTTC	CASSSIWTRSEQYF
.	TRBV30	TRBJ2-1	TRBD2	TGTGCCTGGAGTGCAGGTGTAGCGGGAGACCTCGAGCAGTTCTTC	CAWSAGVAGDLEQFF
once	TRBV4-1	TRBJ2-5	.	TGCGCCAGCAGCCAAGATCGGCTAGGAGAGACCCAGTACTTC	CASSQDRLGETQYF
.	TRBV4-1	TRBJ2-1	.	TGCGCCAGCAATGGAGCGGAATACAATGAGCAGTTCTTC	CASNGAEYNEQFF
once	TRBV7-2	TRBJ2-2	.	TGTGCCAGCAGCTCGCAAGCGGACACCGGGGAGCTGTTTTTT	CASSSQADTGELFF
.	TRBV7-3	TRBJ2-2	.	TGTGCCAGCAGTCCCGGGGTAGGAGGGGAGCTGTTTTTT	CASSPGVGGELFF
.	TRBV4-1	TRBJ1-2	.	TGCGCCAGCAGCCATAGGGAGTTCGGATCCGCGGGCGGCTACACCTTC	CASSHREFGSAGGYTF
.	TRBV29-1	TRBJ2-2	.	TGCAGCGTGGAGGGGGCGCTTAGCGGGGAGCTGTTTTTT	CSVEGALSGELFF
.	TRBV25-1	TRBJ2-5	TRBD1	TGTGCCAGCAGTGAGGAACAGGGGTTGGGTGGAGAGACCCAGTACTTC	CASSEEQGLGGETQYF
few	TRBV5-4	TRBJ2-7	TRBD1	TGTGCCAGCAGCTTTCGGTGGCAGGGGGCAGGGGAGCAGTACTTC	CASSFRWQGAGEQYF
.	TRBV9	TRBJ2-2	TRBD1	TGTGCCAGCAGCCCACAGGGGGACACCGGGGAGCTGTTTTTT	CASSPQGDTGELFF
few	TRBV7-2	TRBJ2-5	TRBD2	TGTGCCAGCAGCTCGGGACTAGCAGAGACCCAGTACTTC	CASSSGLAETQYF